This TCR beta chain was captured in a study of blood T cell repertoires in COVID-19. CDR3 length: 13 amino acids. Germline CDR1 and CDR2: MNHEY and SMNVEV (reference sequence). V was pared by 9 bases and J by 3 bases, with 4 bases of the junction left unmatched. Per the authors' pipeline: Using reference gene primer amplification, nucleated cell counts were estimated. Repertoires were generated with immunoSEQ multiplex PCR, while TCRdb's copy carries only in-frame clones and drops some. Clone size and V and J calls were adopted from that table, with D and trimming inferred from the DNA. The sample carries 250,000 to 300,000 clones, 91% recorded once. Seattle patients were enrolled while actively infected and followed longitudinally.

Sample: peripheral blood. The gene calls are TRBV27 and TRBJ2-3; 9 bases line up with TRBD1. This clonotype originated in a woman aged 25-40 years with COVID-19, enrolled during active disease. The CDR3 region has the DNA TGTGCCAGTCAGACAGGGGGGACAGATACGCAGTATTTT. It yields the protein CASQTGGTDTQYF.